Listed here are 32 T cell receptor beta chains from one sample, sequenced in a study of lymphopenia after photon versus proton radiotherapy. Libraries were prepared by immunoSEQ multiplex PCR; TCRdb keeps only in-frame clonotypes and omits some of them. Of more than 70,000 clones listed, about 86% are singletons. The material sequenced was peripheral blood, taken from a patient treated with proton-based radiotherapy. Receptors were obtained from a man aged 55 to 70 with pancreatic cancer.

The chain carries TRBV7-2 and TRBJ2-3, with 10 bases fitting TRBD1. Germline loops: CDR1 SGHTA, CDR2 FQGNSA. V trimming: 5 bases; J trimming: 5 bases; junction bases outside the gene matches: 7. The CDR3 is 15 amino acids. CDR3 nucleotide sequence: TGTGCCAGCAGCCAGGGACAGGGGCCCGAAGATACGCAGTATTTT. Translated, it gives CASSQGQGPEDTQYF.

The genes are TRBV20-1 and TRBJ2-7; tentative D call: TRBD1 (6 bases). This CDR3 comprises 11 residues. V was trimmed by 8 bases and J by 4 bases, leaving 12 bases between them. From germline, CDR1 is DFQATT and CDR2 SNEGSKA (reference sequence). This CDR3 is CSSQGKYEQYF. The CDR3 coding sequence is TGCAGTTCACAGGGAAAGTACGAGCAGTACTTC.

V gene TRBV6-6 combines with J gene TRBJ2-7; the match to TRBD2 covers 8 bases. V trimming: 8 bases; J trimming: 0 bases; junction bases outside the gene matches: 6. Germline V gene lookup returns CDR1 MNHNY and CDR2 SVGAGI (reference sequence). CDR3 length: 14 residues. DNA for the CDR3: TGTGCCAGCGGCAAGACTAGCGTCTCCTACGAGCAGTACTTC. Translating it yields CASGKTSVSYEQYF.

This chain links TRBV6-1 with TRBJ1-1, with 9 nucleotides matching TRBD1. Germline lookup yields CDR1 MNHNS and CDR2 SASEGT. The CDR3 length is 14 residues. The V gene end was trimmed by 8 bases and the J gene end by 5 bases; junction bases not matched to a gene: 9. The CDR3 protein is CASRDRASGTEAFF. Written as DNA, the CDR3 is TGTGCCAGCCGGGACAGGGCCTCAGGGACTGAAGCTTTCTTT.

This clone appeared a few times. The chain is built from TRBV18 and TRBJ2-7; weak D call: TRBD1 (6 bases). Germline CDR1 reads KGHSH; CDR2 reads LQKENI. The ends were cut back, 3 bases at V and 5 bases at J, with 14 bases in the middle. There are 14 residues in the CDR3. The CDR3 nucleotides read TGTGCCAGCTCACCCGGGGACACAACGCACGAGCAGTACTTC. Residues: CASSPGDTTHEQYF.

The chain carries TRBV6-5 and TRBJ2-5, with D tentatively TRBD1 (5 bases). Looked up from germline, CDR1 is MNHEY and CDR2 is SVGAGI. The CDR3 is 14 amino acids. With 5 bases removed from V and 7 bases from J, the gap between germline ends came to 17 bases. In DNA, the CDR3 is TGTGCCAGCAGTCCCCGACAGAGATGGGGGACCCAGTACTTC. It yields the protein CASSPRQRWGTQYF.

The chain links TRBV5-8 to TRBJ2-7, with D perhaps TRBD1 (5 bases). The V gene's germline CDR1 is SGHTS and CDR2 YDEGEE. V dropped 5 bases and J dropped 3 bases, with 18 bases sitting between them. The length of the CDR3 is 15 residues. CDR3: CASSLKTAVIYEQYF. The CDR3, as DNA: TGTGCCAGCAGTCTTAAGACAGCCGTTATCTACGAGCAGTACTTC.

This clone was observed a few times. This chain uses TRBV2 with TRBJ2-6; 8 bases line up with TRBD1. This CDR3 spans 18 amino acids. Per the germline V gene, CDR1 is SNHLY and CDR2 is FYNNEI. J lost 0 bases, V lost 4 bases, and 8 bases had no gene match. The CDR3 protein is CASSGGTGRFSGANVLTF. The CDR3 DNA sequence: TGTGCCAGCAGTGGGGGGACAGGCAGATTCTCTGGGGCCAACGTCCTGACTTTC.

The chain is built from TRBV25-1 and TRBJ1-1; 7 bases map to TRBD1. Looked up from germline, CDR1 is MGHDK and CDR2 is SYGVNS. The J segment lost 5 bases and the V segment lost 3 bases, leaving 6 bases of the junction unmatched. The CDR3 loop spans 14 amino acids. CDR3 in DNA: TGTGCCAGCAGTGAGGTGGACAGGAGGACTGAAGCTTTCTTT. The encoded protein is CASSEVDRRTEAFF.

The CDR3 DNA reads as TGCGCCAGCAGCTTGGCACTCGGGATGGGGCAAGAGACCCAGTACTTC. Translation gives CASSLALGMGQETQYF. This chain links TRBV5-1 with TRBJ2-5, with D perhaps TRBD2 (5 bases). There are 16 residues in the CDR3. Deletions cut 0 bases from V and 2 bases from J, with 14 bases between. Germline V lookup: CDR1 SGHRS, CDR2 YFSETQ.

The V call is TRBV30, the J call TRBJ2-3; 7 nucleotides agree with TRBD2. V shed 4 bases, J shed 0 bases, and the junction held 1 base outside the gene matches. This CDR3 has 13 residues. Germline V gene sequence: CDR1 GTSNPN, CDR2 SVGIG (reference sequence). CDR3 coding DNA: TGTGCCTGGACTAGCGGTAGCACAGATACGCAGTATTTT. Translation gives CAWTSGSTDTQYF.

In regard to this clone: The sample holds other DNA sequences that translate to the same CDR3. The V gene is TRBV28, the J gene TRBJ1-2; a possible D gene is TRBD1 (5 bases). V was trimmed by 5 bases and J by 6 bases, leaving 10 bases between them. The CDR3 is 12 residues long. From germline, CDR1 is MDHEN and CDR2 SYDVKM. The CDR3 is CASSRTGDGYTF. The CDR3 nucleotides are TGTGCCAGCAGTCGCACGGGGGATGGCTACACCTTC.

V gene TRBV28 combines with J gene TRBJ2-7; 9 positions agree with TRBD2. Germline lookup yields CDR1 MDHEN and CDR2 SYDVKM. The CDR3 has 15 residues. V shed 2 bases, J shed 4 bases, and the junction held 6 bases outside the gene matches. The CDR3 DNA follows: TGTGCCAGCAGTTTAATCGGACTAGCGAGGTACGAGCAGTACTTC. Encoded protein: CASSLIGLARYEQYF. Looking up the rest from reference TRBV28 and TRBJ2-7 gives the full variable domain: DVKVTQSSRYLVKRTGEKVFLECVQDMDHENMFWYRQDPGLGLRLIYFSYDVKMKEKGDIPEGYSVSREKKERFSLILESASTNQTSMYLCASSLIGLARYEQYFGPGTRLTVT.

The chain recombines TRBV7-2 with TRBJ2-1, with 11 bases that match TRBD2. Trimming removed 2 bases from V and 10 bases from J; junction bases left unmatched: 13. This CDR3 is 17 amino acids long. Germline-derived CDR1 and CDR2 are SGHTA and FQGNSA. The CDR3 coding sequence is TGTGCCAGCAGCTTACGGGTCAATAGCGGGAGGGCCGGGGAGCAGTTCTTC. Translated: CASSLRVNSGRAGEQFF. Filled out from reference TRBV7-2 and TRBJ2-1, the complete variable domain reads GAGVSQSPSNKVTEKGKDVELRCDPISGHTALYWYRQSLGQGLEFLIYFQGNSAPDKSGLPSDRFSAERTGGSVSTLTIQRTQQEDSAVYLCASSLRVNSGRAGEQFFGPGTRLTVL.

V and J are TRBV27 and TRBJ2-6; no firm D call. Trimming removed 3 bases at V and 2 bases at J, with 5 bases between. Germline CDR1 is MNHEY and CDR2 is SMNVEV (reference sequence). This CDR3 region has 14 residues. The DNA for the CDR3 is TGTGCCAGCAGTTTCTCGGCTGGGGCCAACGTCCTGACTTTC. It codes for CASSFSAGANVLTF.

CDR3: CASSLGTGSSYEQYF. The DNA for the CDR3 is TGTGCCAGCAGCTTAGGTACGGGGAGCTCCTACGAGCAGTACTTC. This chain uses TRBV7-2 with TRBJ2-7, with D possibly matching TRBD2 (5 bases). The CDR3 runs 15 residues. Trimming removed 1 base from V and 0 bases from J, with 10 bases in between. Germline CDR1 SGHTA, CDR2 FQGNSA.

The chain couples TRBV30 to TRBJ1-1; D ambiguous. Germline values: CDR1 GTSNPN, CDR2 SVGIG (reference sequence). Trimming pared 4 bases from V and 5 bases from J, leaving 17 bases between. This CDR3 has 14 residues. CDR3 protein: CAWTDALGRTEAFF. CDR3 DNA sequence: TGTGCCTGGACCGATGCCCTCGGCAGGACTGAAGCTTTCTTT.

CDR3 in DNA: TGCGCCAGCAGCCAAGATCCCTATACAGGGTCCTATGGCTACACCTTC. It specifies CASSQDPYTGSYGYTF. This chain connects TRBV4-3 to TRBJ1-2; perhaps TRBD1 as D (6 bases). This CDR3 is built from 16 residues. Germline V gene sequence: CDR1 LGHNA, CDR2 YSLEER. V lost 0 bases, J lost 4 bases, and 15 bases lay in between.

V and J are TRBV27 and TRBJ1-1; D call uncertain. Trimming cost V 4 bases and J 2 bases, with 8 bases left between them. Germline values: CDR1 MNHEY, CDR2 SMNVEV (reference sequence). The CDR3 has 13 residues. The CDR3 bases are TGTGCCAGCAGTTCCAAACATAACACTGAAGCTTTCTTT. Translating it yields CASSSKHNTEAFF.

This rearrangement joins TRBV4-3 to TRBJ1-2; D perhaps matches TRBD1 (6 bases). Trimming took off 0 bases at V and 1 base at J, with 12 bases between the two ends. Germline lookup yields CDR1 LGHNA and CDR2 YSLEER. CDR3 length: 16 residues. CDR3 bases: TGCGCCAGCAGCCAAGAGTTCGTCAGGGGTAACTATGGCTACACCTTC. As protein: CASSQEFVRGNYGYTF.

The chain is built from TRBV5-4 and TRBJ1-1; D perhaps matches TRBD1 (5 bases). The CDR3 is made up of 13 amino acids. The germline CDR1 and CDR2 sequences are SGHNT and YYREEE (reference sequence). V was trimmed by 4 bases and J by 1 base, leaving 8 bases between them. Written as DNA, the CDR3 is TGTGCCAGCAGCGGTGGGGGGAACACTGAAGCTTTCTTT. Translation gives CASSGGGNTEAFF.

The V gene is TRBV4-2, the J gene TRBJ1-5; possibly TRBD1 for D (6 bases). The CDR3 length is 22 residues. Germline assignment: CDR1 LGHNA and CDR2 YNFKEQ. The V end lost 1 base, the J end lost 0 bases, and 28 bases lay between the germline ends. Written as DNA, the CDR3 is TGTGCCAGCAGCCAAGTGTGGACAGCGGCAACTGTCTCCCGATATAGCAATCAGCCCCAGCATTTT. It specifies CASSQVWTAATVSRYSNQPQHF.

This clone occurred a few times. The chain joins TRBV5-4 to TRBJ1-4; no reliable D call. Germline CDR1 reads SGHNT; CDR2 reads YYREEE (reference sequence). V lost 0 bases, J lost 5 bases, and 2 bases lay in between. This CDR3 is built from 12 residues. DNA for the CDR3: TGTGCCAGCAGCTTGGGCAATGAAAAACTGTTTTTT. Protein sequence: CASSLGNEKLFF.

The CDR3 loop reads CASSETFTDGETQYF. CDR3 bases: TGTGCCAGCAGTGAAACCTTCACAGACGGCGAGACCCAGTACTTC. The chain uses TRBV6-1 and TRBJ2-5, with no clear D. Trimming took off 2 bases at V and 5 bases at J, with 15 bases between the two ends. Germline CDR1 is MNHNS and CDR2 is SASEGT. The CDR3 consists of 15 residues.

The chain has TRBV5-1 and TRBJ2-2; possibly TRBD1 or TRBD2 for D (6 bases each). The CDR3 runs to 16 residues. The ends were cut back, 7 bases at V and 4 bases at J, with 20 bases in the middle. In germline, CDR1 is SGHRS, CDR2 YFSETQ. The CDR3: CASAGRGLSGTGELFF. For the CDR3, the DNA is TGCGCCAGCGCCGGACGGGGGCTTAGCGGCACCGGGGAGCTGTTTTTT.

The chain carries TRBV10-1 and TRBJ1-1; D is ambiguous. The length of the CDR3 is 14 residues. Germline V gene sequence: CDR1 WNHNN, CDR2 SYGVQD (reference sequence). V gave up 3 bases and J gave up 0 bases, with 8 bases separating them. Here the CDR3 DNA reads TGCGCCAGCAGTGAAGGTGGGGTGAACACTGAAGCTTTCTTT. Amino acid sequence: CASSEGGVNTEAFF.

This rearrangement joins TRBV28 to TRBJ2-3, with TRBD1 identical over 8 bases. Germline-derived CDR1 and CDR2 are MDHEN and SYDVKM. Trimming removed 4 bases from V and 6 bases from J; junction bases left unmatched: 6. The CDR3 runs 14 residues. The CDR3 protein is CASSSTGVGDTQYF. DNA for the CDR3: TGTGCCAGCAGTTCGACAGGGGTGGGGGATACGCAGTATTTT. The variable domain in full, completed from reference TRBV28 and TRBJ2-3, reads DVKVTQSSRYLVKRTGEKVFLECVQDMDHENMFWYRQDPGLGLRLIYFSYDVKMKEKGDIPEGYSVSREKKERFSLILESASTNQTSMYLCASSSTGVGDTQYFGPGTRLTVL.

The chain couples TRBV29-1 to TRBJ1-3; 7 bases line up with TRBD1. This CDR3 comprises 14 residues. V was pared by 4 bases and J by 3 bases, with 6 bases of the junction left unmatched. Per the germline V gene, CDR1 is SQVTM and CDR2 is ANQGSEA. The CDR3 loop reads CSVATGTVGNTIYF. In DNA form, the CDR3 reads TGCAGCGTTGCGACAGGGACTGTTGGAAACACCATATATTTT. Full variable domain (rest looked up from reference TRBV29-1 and TRBJ1-3): SAVISQKPSRDICQRGTSLTIQCQVDSQVTMMFWYRQQPGQSLTLIATANQGSEATYESGFVIDKFPISRPNLTFSTLTVSNMSPEDSSIYLCSVATGTVGNTIYFGEGSWLTVV.

The chain is built from TRBV7-9 and TRBJ2-7; tentative D call: TRBD1 (5 bases). Germline V gene sequence: CDR1 SEHNR, CDR2 FQNEAQ (reference sequence). Trimming shortened V by 1 base and J by 5 bases, and 15 bases separated the two germline ends. This CDR3 is built from 15 residues. The CDR3 region has the DNA TGTGCCAGCAGCTTAGTATTAAGGGGTGCGGACGAGCAGTACTTC. Translation: CASSLVLRGADEQYF.

This clone appeared a single time. This chain joins TRBV28 and TRBJ2-7; 7 nucleotides agree with TRBD2. The length of the CDR3 is 13 residues. J lost 4 bases, V lost 7 bases, and 7 bases had no gene match. The V gene's germline CDR1 is MDHEN and CDR2 SYDVKM. The CDR3 DNA sequence: TGTGCCAGCATAGGACTAGTCTCTTACGAGCAGTACTTC. This encodes CASIGLVSYEQYF.

This rearrangement joins TRBV7-2 to TRBJ1-5; TRBD1 is a possible D gene (5 bases). The CDR3 length is 19 residues. Germline CDR1 is SGHTA and CDR2 is FQGNSA. V was clipped by 5 bases and J by 2 bases, with 25 bases between them. The CDR3 is CASSILPGGLGGGNQPQHF. The CDR3 DNA reads TGTGCCAGCAGCATCCTGCCCGGGGGTCTCGGAGGCGGCAATCAGCCCCAGCATTTT.

The V and J genes are TRBV6-5 and TRBJ1-5, with a weak D call TRBD1 (5 bases). This CDR3 is built from 16 residues. Germline V gene data show CDR1 as MNHEY and CDR2 as SVGAGI. The V gene lost 2 bases and the J gene lost 0 bases, with 11 bases spanning the gap. This CDR3 is CASSYGGPYSNQPQHF. Here the CDR3 DNA reads TGTGCCAGCAGTTACGGGGGACCGTATAGCAATCAGCCCCAGCATTTT.